The 20 T cell receptor beta chains in this list originate from one sample, sequenced in a study of cytomegalovirus exposure and HLA in healthy donors. 60 Vbeta and 13 Jbeta primers were used in PCR. Sequencing used immunoSEQ multiplex PCR; TCRdb keeps in-frame clones, though not all of them. The table records fewer than 95,000 clones, roughly 60% of them present only once. Sequencing used PBMCs. The source of these receptors is a woman in her forties or fifties in good health and CMV-seropositive.

V and J are TRBV6-5 and TRBJ2-7, with 9 bases that match TRBD1. CDR1 is MNHEY and CDR2 is SVGAGI in the germline V gene. The V segment lost 3 bases and the J segment 4 bases; nucleotides outside the gene matches: 7. The CDR3 is made up of 15 amino acids. The DNA for the CDR3 is TGTGCCAGCAGTTATAAGGGGGGGACAGGGTACGAGCAGTACTTC. The encoded protein is CASSYKGGTGYEQYF.

V usage is TRBV7-8 and J usage is TRBJ2-7, with D possibly matching TRBD2 (6 bases). The V and J ends lost 1 base and 4 bases respectively, with 14 bases between them. Germline CDR1 is SGHVS and CDR2 is FQNEAQ. The CDR3 totals 15 residues. In DNA form, the CDR3 reads TGTGCCAGCAGCTTAGGGGACTTAGCTTCGTACGAGCAGTACTTC. Translating it yields CASSLGDLASYEQYF.

This sequence joins TRBV7-2 and TRBJ2-2; 13 nucleotides align to TRBD2. CDR1 is SGHTA and CDR2 is FQGNSA in the germline V gene. The CDR3 spans 18 residues. Trimming took 4 bases from V and 0 from J; bases not matched to a gene: 5. The CDR3 DNA sequence: TGTGCCAGCAGCTCGGGGACTAGCGGGGTGTCGAACACCGGGGAGCTGTTTTTT. Translation gives CASSSGTSGVSNTGELFF.

DNA of the CDR3: TGTGCCAGCAGCCAATCAATCCGGGAAGCGGAGTCCACAGATACGCAGTATTTT. The encoded protein is CASSQSIREAESTDTQYF. The chain couples TRBV14 to TRBJ2-3; D is possibly TRBD2 (5 bases). The V end was cut by 2 bases, the J end by 2 bases, with 20 bases between. CDR1 and CDR2 (germline): SGHDN, FVKESK. This CDR3 region has 18 residues.

This clone was seen only a few times. V usage is TRBV6-5 and J usage is TRBJ2-3, with 8 positions matching TRBD1. This CDR3 comprises 15 residues. V was clipped by 4 bases and J by 3 bases; unmatched bases: 6. CDR1 is MNHEY and CDR2 is SVGAGI in the germline V gene. The CDR3, as DNA: TGTGCCAGCAGTTCCGGACAGGGTATAACAGATACGCAGTATTTT. It specifies CASSSGQGITDTQYF.

This clone has just a few counts. The V and J genes are TRBV27 and TRBJ1-1; TRBD1 matches at 8 bases. Germline assignment: CDR1 MNHEY and CDR2 SMNVEV (reference sequence). V shed 7 bases, J shed 3 bases, and the junction held 10 bases outside the gene matches. The CDR3 contains 15 residues. The CDR3 DNA follows: TGTGCCAGCAATTCCAGGGGGCGCGGATACACTGAAGCTTTCTTT. Its protein is CASNSRGRGYTEAFF.

The J gene is TRBJ2-2, the V gene TRBV11-2; the match to TRBD2 covers 10 bases. From germline, CDR1 is SGHAT and CDR2 FQNNGV. V shed 3 bases and J 5 bases; nucleotides not matched to a gene: 3. There are 15 residues in the CDR3. CDR3 sequence reads: CASSLLAGVTGELFF. The CDR3 DNA reads TGTGCCAGCAGCTTGCTAGCGGGGGTTACCGGGGAGCTGTTTTTT.

V and J are TRBV30 and TRBJ2-1, with TRBD2 matching 8 bases. Germline CDR1 reads GTSNPN; CDR2 reads SVGIG (reference sequence). CDR3 size: 15 residues. The J segment lost 2 bases and the V segment lost 2 bases, leaving 5 bases of the junction unmatched. The CDR3 DNA reads as TGTGCCTGGAGTTTCGGGGGGGCCACCTACAATGAGCAGTTCTTC. This codes for CAWSFGGATYNEQFF.

This clone was observed a handful of times. V and J are TRBV7-9 and TRBJ2-1; a possible D gene is TRBD1 (5 bases). V dropped 5 bases and J dropped 0 bases, with 11 bases sitting between them. CDR3 length equals 15 residues. Germline values: CDR1 SEHNR, CDR2 FQNEAQ (reference sequence). In DNA form, the CDR3 reads TGTGCCAGCAGCCCGAACAGGAGCTCCTACAATGAGCAGTTCTTC. It specifies CASSPNRSSYNEQFF.

V and J are TRBV29-1 and TRBJ1-2, with D uncertain. The CDR3 length is 12 residues. Germline V gives CDR1 SQVTM, CDR2 ANQGSEA. V was trimmed by 6 bases and J by 5 bases, leaving 13 bases between them. The CDR3 protein is CSVRREGYGYTF. The CDR3 DNA is TGCAGCGTCCGCCGTGAGGGATATGGCTACACCTTC.

V and J are TRBV2 and TRBJ1-5; D might be TRBD1 (6 bases). Per the germline V gene, CDR1 is SNHLY and CDR2 is FYNNEI. V was pared by 4 bases and J by 0 bases, with 16 bases between. This CDR3 comprises 17 residues. CDR3 in DNA: TGTGCCAGCAGTGTGGGGACACCGTCTTATAGCAATCAGCCCCAGCATTTT. Translated, it gives CASSVGTPSYSNQPQHF.

The chain carries TRBV9 and TRBJ2-5; 11 bases are shared with TRBD2. This CDR3 has 15 amino acids. Germline values: CDR1 SGDLS, CDR2 YYNGEE. After removal of 3 bases from V and 5 bases from J, the junction contained 6 bases not matched to a gene. CDR3 in amino acids: CASSDPSGGLETQYF. In DNA form, the CDR3 reads TGTGCCAGCAGCGACCCTAGCGGGGGGCTTGAGACCCAGTACTTC.

The V gene is TRBV29-1, the J gene TRBJ1-1, with D maybe TRBD1 (5 bases). Germline V gene sequence: CDR1 SQVTM, CDR2 ANQGSEA. There are 13 residues in the CDR3. V dropped 6 bases and J dropped 3 bases, with 14 bases sitting between them. For the CDR3, the DNA is TGCAGCGTCCTCCCGGGGGGGGACACTGAAGCTTTCTTT. This gives the protein CSVLPGGDTEAFF.

The chain combines TRBV6-5 with TRBJ2-5, with unresolved D. The J call may be incorrect, as the DNA end agrees better with TRBJ2-7. The CDR3 runs to 14 residues. Germline values: CDR1 MNHEY, CDR2 SVGAGI. The CDR3, as DNA: TGTGCCAGCAGATTAACAAGACTGACCTACGAGCAGTACTTC. It specifies CASRLTRLTYEQYF.

The gene calls are TRBV7-2 and TRBJ2-2, with D hard to call. V lost 5 bases to trimming and J lost 3 bases, with 7 bases between them. Germline V gene sequence: CDR1 SGHTA, CDR2 FQGNSA. This CDR3 is 13 amino acids long. The CDR3 DNA reads as TGTGCCAGCAGCGGGCTTCACACCGGGGAGCTGTTTTTT. Amino acid sequence: CASSGLHTGELFF. The variable domain in full, with the rest retrieved from reference TRBV7-2 and TRBJ2-2, is GAGVSQSPSNKVTEKGKDVELRCDPISGHTALYWYRQSLGQGLEFLIYFQGNSAPDKSGLPSDRFSAERTGGSVSTLTIQRTQQEDSAVYLCASSGLHTGELFFGEGSRLTVL.

This sequence joins TRBV6-5 and TRBJ1-2, with 11 bases fitting TRBD1. The length of the CDR3 is 13 residues. Germline V gene lookup returns CDR1 MNHEY and CDR2 SVGAGI. The junction had 2 bases not matched to a gene; V was cut back by 8 bases and J by 3 bases. Here the CDR3 reads CASWTGGYYGYTF. CDR3 DNA sequence: TGTGCCAGCTGGACAGGGGGCTACTATGGCTACACCTTC.

V and J are TRBV11-1 and TRBJ2-7, with 7 bases that match TRBD2. This CDR3 has 15 amino acids. J was trimmed by 5 bases and V by 5 bases; bases with no gene match: 12. Germline CDR1 and CDR2: SGHAT and FQDESV (reference sequence). The CDR3 DNA reads TGTGCCAGCAGCCCCACGCCGGGGGGAGTAAACGAGCAGTACTTC. Protein product: CASSPTPGGVNEQYF. Full variable domain (outside the CDR3, taken from reference TRBV11-1 and TRBJ2-7): EAEVAQSPRYKITEKSQAVAFWCDPISGHATLYWYRQILGQGPELLVQFQDESVVDDSQLPKDRFSAERLKGVDSTLKIQPAELGDSAMYLCASSPTPGGVNEQYFGPGTRLTVT.

The chain links TRBV30 to TRBJ1-1; D is undetermined. The V gene lost 4 bases and the J gene lost 2 bases, with 5 bases spanning the gap. Germline V gene lookup returns CDR1 GTSNPN and CDR2 SVGIG (reference sequence). The CDR3 totals 11 residues. This chain's CDR3 is CAWMRNTEAFF. The CDR3 DNA reads as TGTGCCTGGATGCGAAACACTGAAGCTTTCTTT. The entire variable domain, with the rest obtained from reference TRBV30 and TRBJ1-1, is as follows: SQTIHQWPATLVQPVGSPLSLECTVEGTSNPNLYWYRQAAGRGLQLLFYSVGIGQISSEVPQNLSASRPQDRQFILSSKKLLLSDSGFYLCAWMRNTEAFFGQGTRLTVV.

J is TRBJ1-4 and V is TRBV27; D not resolved. Trimming left V 5 bases short and J 5 bases short, with 15 bases between. From germline, CDR1 is MNHEY and CDR2 SMNVEV (reference sequence). This CDR3 is built from 15 residues. The CDR3 coding sequence is TGTGCCAGCAGTGCGAGACCGGGGTGGAATGAAAAACTGTTTTTT. Its protein is CASSARPGWNEKLFF. Full variable domain (outside the CDR3, taken from reference TRBV27 and TRBJ1-4): EAQVTQNPRYLITVTGKKLTVTCSQNMNHEYMSWYRQDPGLGLRQIYYSMNVEVTDKGDVPEGYKVSRKEKRNFPLILESPSPNQTSLYFCASSARPGWNEKLFFGSGTQLSVL.

The chain has TRBV15 and TRBJ2-1; TRBD2 matches 8 bases. J was trimmed by 3 bases and V by 0 bases; bases with no gene match: 13. The CDR3 loop spans 19 amino acids. The V gene's germline CDR1 is LNHNV and CDR2 YYDKDF (reference sequence). The CDR3 reads CATSRDYGGDAKHYNEQFF. The CDR3 DNA is TGTGCCACCAGCAGAGATTACGGGGGGGACGCTAAACACTACAATGAGCAGTTCTTC.